Following are 27 T cell receptor beta chains from one sample sequenced in a study of human T cells and chemical hapten exposure. Unique molecular identifiers were attached to individual cDNA molecules during library preparation. Each CDR3 protein gets one entry after TCRdb re-called the reads with MiXCR. The table lists 2,500 to 3,000 distinct CDR3 sequences, 40% to 50% of them singletons. Specified treatment: therapeutic diphenylcyclopropenone sensitization with weekly scalp DPC. This specimen consisted of whole blood, obtained before DPC sensitization or 2, 6, or about 24 weeks after (not recorded which). The receptor set was obtained from an adult with alopecia areata. Some clones in this sample may be carry-over from other donors' samples. This table probably holds off-target reads from a library built for another chain.

The genes are TRBV7-6 and TRBJ2-6; 7 nucleotides match TRBD1. This CDR3 has 16 residues. The trim removed 6 bases at V and 4 bases at J, leaving 9 bases unmatched. Germline V lookup: CDR1 SGHVS, CDR2 FNYEAQ. This CDR3 reads CASSRFRGPGANVLTF. CDR3 DNA: TGTGCCAGCAGTCGATTTAGGGGGCCCGGGGCCAACGTCCTGACTTTC.

In nucleotides, the CDR3 is TGTGCCAGCAGCCCTTCCCCGGGACTAGCGCCGAATGAGCAGTTCTTC. Translated, it gives CASSPSPGLAPNEQFF. The chain carries TRBV9 and TRBJ2-1, with 10 bases matching TRBD2. Germline CDR1 and CDR2: SGDLS and YYNGEE. This CDR3 is built from 16 residues. The junction had 11 bases not matched to a gene; V was cut back by 4 bases and J by 7 bases.

This sequence joins TRBV5-1 and TRBJ2-1; 7 bases agree with TRBD1. This CDR3 region has 13 residues. CDR1 is SGHRS and CDR2 is YFSETQ in the germline V gene. V shed 4 bases and J 7 bases; nucleotides not matched to a gene: 5. CDR3 amino acids: CASSKDRSNEQFF. CDR3 nucleotide sequence: TGCGCCAGCAGCAAGGACAGGTCTAATGAGCAGTTCTTC. Using reference TRBV5-1 and TRBJ2-1 for the parts outside the CDR3, the full variable domain is KAGVTQTPRYLIKTRGQQVTLSCSPISGHRSVSWYQQTPGQGLQFLFEYFSETQRNKGNFPGRFSGRQFSNSRSEMNVSTLELGDSALYLCASSKDRSNEQFFGPGTRLTVL.

This rearrangement joins TRBV6-6 to TRBJ2-7; no definite D call. The V end lost 6 bases, the J end lost 2 bases, and 14 bases lay between the germline ends. CDR1 MNHNY and CDR2 SVGAGI come from the germline V gene (reference sequence). This CDR3 spans 14 amino acids. CDR3 loop: CASRLALRPYEQYV. In DNA, the CDR3 is TGTGCCAGCAGATTGGCACTCAGGCCCTACGAGCAGTACGTC.

This CDR3 reads CASSLLTSPPWETQYF. The CDR3 nucleotides are TGTGCCAGCAGCTTGTTGACTAGCCCTCCGTGGGAGACCCAGTACTTC. The V and J genes are TRBV7-2 and TRBJ2-5; 7 bases agree with TRBD2. The trim removed 3 bases at V and 5 bases at J, leaving 12 bases unmatched. There are 16 residues in the CDR3. Germline loops: CDR1 SGHTA, CDR2 FQGNSA.

The chain couples TRBV10-3 to TRBJ2-4; D is undetermined. The CDR3 length is 12 residues. Germline CDR1 is ENHRY and CDR2 is SYGVKD. The V gene lost 9 bases and the J gene lost 5 bases, with 11 bases spanning the gap. CDR3 residues: CAMMDAENIQYF. The CDR3 bases are TGTGCCATGATGGACGCAGAAAACATTCAGTACTTC.

This clonotype was counted only a few times. The chain combines TRBV9 with TRBJ2-2; 7 nucleotides match TRBD1. Per germline, CDR1 SGDLS and CDR2 YYNGEE. With 4 bases clipped from V and 0 bases from J, the junction kept 6 bases outside the gene matches. This CDR3 region has 16 residues. In DNA form, the CDR3 reads TGTGCCAGCAGCTTCTCCGGGACAGCGAACACCGGGGAGCTGTTTTTT. This gives the protein CASSFSGTANTGELFF.

The chain employs TRBV24-1 and TRBJ2-2; 7 nucleotides match TRBD2. The CDR3 has 15 residues. With V trimmed by 9 bases and J by 3 bases, 9 bases remained unmatched. Germline CDR1 reads KGHDR; CDR2 reads SFDVKD. This chain's CDR3 is CATVASGSYTGELFF. The DNA for the CDR3 is TGTGCCACCGTGGCTAGCGGATCTTACACCGGGGAGCTGTTTTTT.

J is TRBJ2-5 and V is TRBV29-1; 7 nucleotides align to TRBD2. Germline loops: CDR1 SQVTM, CDR2 ANQGSEA. J lost 2 bases, V lost 6 bases, and 9 bases had no gene match. The CDR3 has 14 amino acids. CDR3 DNA sequence: TGCAGCGTAGGTAGCGGGCCAAAGCAAGAGACCCAGTACTTC. Translated: CSVGSGPKQETQYF.

On this clonotype itself: This likely comes from a read error, as the CDR3 has no conserved phenylalanine or tryptophan at its end. The DNA is omitted, as the CDR3 cannot be located on it reliably, and the CDR3 follows TCRdb's listing. V is TRBV6-2 or TRBV6-3 and J is TRBJ2-5; TRBD2 is taken as the D call from the table, unchecked against the DNA. CDR1 and CDR2 from the germline V gene are MNHEY and SVGEGT. The CDR3 spans 13 residues, counting both ends. CDR3 sequence: CASSRGTSGKNEI.

This clonotype was recorded only once. The rearrangement joins TRBV7-2 to TRBJ2-3, with D perhaps TRBD2 (6 bases). From germline, CDR1 is SGHTA and CDR2 FQGNSA. CDR3 length equals 15 residues. Deletions cut 5 bases from V and 2 bases from J, with 14 bases between. CDR3 in amino acids: CASSSSGHSTDTQYF. The CDR3 DNA is TGTGCCAGCAGCAGTAGCGGACATTCCACAGATACGCAGTATTTT.

This chain uses TRBV12-3 or TRBV12-4 with TRBJ2-1, with D possibly TRBD1 on 6 matching bases. The V end was cut by 5 bases, the J end by 5 bases, with 13 bases between. The CDR3 extends over 14 amino acids. CDR3 nucleotides: TGTGCCAGCAGTAAACATCGACAGGACAATGAGCAGTTCTTC. This translates into CASSKHRQDNEQFF.

The genes are TRBV27 and TRBJ2-3, with a weak D call TRBD2 (6 bases). Trimming cost V 6 bases and J 7 bases, with 14 bases left between them. Germline V gene data show CDR1 as MNHEY and CDR2 as SMNVEV (reference sequence). The CDR3 covers 13 residues. The CDR3 loop reads CASRPPGGYTQYF. The CDR3 DNA follows: TGTGCCAGCAGGCCCCCCGGGGGTTATACGCAGTATTTT.

The rearrangement links TRBV12-5 to TRBJ2-7; unclear D gene. The germline V and J ends were trimmed by 3 bases and 3 bases, with 6 bases remaining between them. This CDR3 contains 12 residues. Germline V gene lookup returns CDR1 LGHNT and CDR2 FRNRAP. CDR3 in DNA: TGTGCTAGTGGTTTCCGATACTACGAGCAGTACTTC. Encoded protein: CASGFRYYEQYF.

In this sample, this clonotype turned up a few times. This chain joins TRBV5-1 and TRBJ2-7; 11 positions agree with TRBD1. The CDR3 has 15 amino acids. J gave up 4 bases and V 4 bases, and 7 bases lay outside the gene matches. The germline gives CDR1 SGHRS, CDR2 YFSETQ. CDR3 sequence: CASSHTRDRGYEQYF. The CDR3 nucleotides are TGCGCCAGCAGCCACACCCGGGACAGGGGGTACGAGCAGTACTTC.

In this sample, this clonotype turned up a few times. V is TRBV7-8 and J is TRBJ2-3; D is uncertain. This CDR3 has 11 residues. Germline-derived CDR1 and CDR2 are SGHVS and FQNEAQ. V was trimmed by 10 bases and J by 2 bases, leaving 7 bases between them. The CDR3 here is CATRLTDTQYF. The CDR3 DNA reads as TGTGCCACCCGCCTCACAGATACGCAGTATTTT. The full variable domain, rest sourced from reference TRBV7-8 and TRBJ2-3, is GAGVSQSPRYKVAKRGQDVALRCDPISGHVSLFWYQQALGQGPEFLTYFQNEAQLDKSGLPSDRFFAERPEGSVSTLKIQRTQQEDSAVYLCATRLTDTQYFGPGTRLTVL.

The chain has TRBV7-2 and TRBJ2-1; weak D call: TRBD1 (5 bases). The V gene's germline CDR1 is SGHTA and CDR2 FQGNSA. This CDR3 comprises 16 residues. V was pared by 2 bases and J by 4 bases, with 15 bases between. CDR3 sequence: CASSLQGTTVYNEQFF. The CDR3 bases are TGTGCCAGCAGCTTACAGGGAACGACGGTTTACAATGAGCAGTTCTTC.

J is TRBJ2-3 and V is TRBV6-2 or TRBV6-3; unclear D gene. This CDR3 has 11 amino acids. The V and J ends lost 7 bases and 3 bases respectively, with 5 bases between them. CDR1 and CDR2 (germline): MNHEY, SVGEGT. As DNA, the CDR3 is TGTGCCAGCACTTCAACAGATACGCAGTATTTT. Its translation: CASTSTDTQYF.

This clonotype was seen a handful of times. The chain links TRBV14 to TRBJ2-5; TRBD2 is a possible D gene (6 bases). Looked up from germline, CDR1 is SGHDN and CDR2 is FVKESK. The CDR3 covers 15 residues. Trimming cost V 0 bases and J 5 bases, with 13 bases left between them. The CDR3 DNA follows: TGTGCCAGCAGCCAAGACGCGGGGAACGGTGAGACCCAGTACTTC. Its protein is CASSQDAGNGETQYF. Full variable domain (outside the CDR3, taken from reference TRBV14 and TRBJ2-5): EAGVTQFPSHSVIEKGQTVTLRCDPISGHDNLYWYRRVMGKEIKFLLHFVKESKQDESGMPNNRFLAERTGGTYSTLKVQPAELEDSGVYFCASSQDAGNGETQYFGPGTRLLVL.

The gene calls are TRBV19 and TRBJ2-6, with 8 bases that match TRBD2. The CDR3 consists of 17 residues. Looked up from germline, CDR1 is LNHDA and CDR2 is SQIVND (reference sequence). V was pared by 5 bases and J by 2 bases, with 8 bases of the junction left unmatched. CDR3 bases: TGTGCCAGTAGTGGACGGGGGGGCCAGACTGGGGCCAACGTCCTGACTTTC. Translation gives CASSGRGGQTGANVLTF. Full variable domain (missing parts from reference TRBV19 and TRBJ2-6): DGGITQSPKYLFRKEGQNVTLSCEQNLNHDAMYWYRQDPGQGLRLIYYSQIVNDFQKGDIAEGYSVSREKKESFPLTVTSAQKNPTAFYLCASSGRGGQTGANVLTFGAGSRLTVL.

This chain joins TRBV29-1 and TRBJ2-6, with D uncertain. The V end lost 5 bases, the J end lost 2 bases, and 10 bases lay between the germline ends. Germline CDR1 reads SQVTM; CDR2 reads ANQGSEA. The CDR3 loop spans 14 amino acids. CDR3 sequence reads: CSVLLVAGANVLTF. CDR3 nucleotide sequence: TGCAGCGTTCTCTTGGTAGCTGGGGCCAACGTCCTGACTTTC.

The rearrangement uses TRBV7-2 and TRBJ2-7; 7 nucleotides agree with TRBD2. J was trimmed by 5 bases and V by 3 bases; bases with no gene match: 13. The CDR3 extends over 16 amino acids. CDR1 SGHTA and CDR2 FQGNSA come from the germline V gene. CDR3: CASSLTAGVPIHEQYV. The CDR3, as DNA: TGTGCCAGCAGCTTGACGGCGGGAGTTCCAATCCACGAGCAGTACGTC.

This clonotype ranks as large. The rearrangement uses TRBV11-2 and TRBJ2-2, with no clear D. CDR1 and CDR2 (germline): SGHAT, FQNNGV. This CDR3 has 14 amino acids. The V and J ends lost 5 bases and 4 bases respectively, with 11 bases between them. Here the CDR3 reads CASSPLSSTGELFF. In nucleotides, the CDR3 is TGTGCCAGCAGCCCCCTTAGTTCCACCGGGGAGCTGTTTTTT.

In this sample, this clonotype turned up a few times. This sequence joins TRBV4-3 and TRBJ2-1; TRBD2 matches at 8 bases. The V gene's germline CDR1 is LGHNA and CDR2 YSLEER. The CDR3 contains 15 residues. Unmatched junction bases numbered 4, after V lost 3 bases and J lost 3 bases. This chain's CDR3 is CASSHQTSVYNEQFF. In nucleotides, the CDR3 is TGCGCCAGCAGCCACCAGACTAGCGTCTACAATGAGCAGTTCTTC.

The V and J genes are TRBV10-2 and TRBJ1-5; possible D gene TRBD1, 5 bases. The V and J ends lost 0 bases and 5 bases respectively, with 5 bases between them. There are 13 residues in the CDR3. CDR1 is WSHSY, CDR2 SAAADI, per germline. CDR3 protein: CASSESGDQPQHF. The CDR3 DNA sequence: TGCGCCAGCAGTGAGTCAGGGGATCAGCCCCAGCATTTT.

V and J are TRBV29-1 and TRBJ2-1, with 14 bases aligning to TRBD2. Germline lookup yields CDR1 SQVTM and CDR2 ANQGSEA. The ends lost 3 bases at V and 7 bases at J; junction bases unmatched: 2. The CDR3 totals 14 residues. The CDR3 DNA reads TGCAGCGTTGAGAGGACTAGCGGGAGGAATGAGCAGTTCTTC. As protein: CSVERTSGRNEQFF.

This clonotype was observed a few times. V and J are TRBV12-3 or TRBV12-4 and TRBJ2-7; D ambiguous. The ends were cut back, 0 bases at V and 7 bases at J, with 13 bases in the middle. There are 14 residues in the CDR3. CDR3 amino acids: CASSLAPPLPEQYF. The DNA of the CDR3 is TGTGCCAGCAGTTTAGCGCCTCCACTCCCGGAGCAGTACTTC.